This T cell receptor (beta chain) was captured in a study of T cell repertoires in cytomegalovirus infection. Each CDR3 protein gets one entry after TCRdb re-called the reads with MiXCR. The table has approximately 400,000 distinct CDR3 sequences, approximately 31% seen once. The CDR3 is 16 amino acids. The J segment lost 1 base and the V segment lost 1 base, leaving 4 bases of the junction unmatched. Germline V CDR1 and CDR2: SGHDN, FVKESK. This receptor was obtained from a human donor in good health (CMV status not recorded). Some clones in this sample may be carry-over from other donors' samples. Sequencing used PBMCs. The V and J genes are TRBV14 and TRBJ2-7; TRBD1 aligns across 10 bases. In nucleotides, the CDR3 is TGTGCCAGCAGCCAAGCTTTGGGACAGGGGTCCTACGAGCAGTACTTC. Translated, it gives CASSQALGQGSYEQYF.